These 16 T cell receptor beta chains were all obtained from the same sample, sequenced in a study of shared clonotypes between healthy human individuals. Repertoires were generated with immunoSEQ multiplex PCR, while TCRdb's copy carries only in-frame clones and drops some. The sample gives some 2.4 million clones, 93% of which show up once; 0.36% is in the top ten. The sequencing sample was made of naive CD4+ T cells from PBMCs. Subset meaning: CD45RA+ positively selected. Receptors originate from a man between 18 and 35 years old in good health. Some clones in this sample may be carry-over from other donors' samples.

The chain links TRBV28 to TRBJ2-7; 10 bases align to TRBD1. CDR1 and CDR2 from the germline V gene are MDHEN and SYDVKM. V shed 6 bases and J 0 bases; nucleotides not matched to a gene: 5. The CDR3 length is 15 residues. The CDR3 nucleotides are TGTGCCAGCAGGGGCGGGACAGGGGTCTCCTACGAGCAGTACTTC. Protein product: CASRGGTGVSYEQYF.

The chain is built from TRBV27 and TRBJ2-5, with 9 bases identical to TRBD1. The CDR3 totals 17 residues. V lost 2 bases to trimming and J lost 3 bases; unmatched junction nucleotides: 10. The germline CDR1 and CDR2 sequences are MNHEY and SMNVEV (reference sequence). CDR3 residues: CASSLIPPGQGKETQYF. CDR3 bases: TGTGCCAGCAGTTTAATCCCCCCGGGACAGGGTAAAGAGACCCAGTACTTC.

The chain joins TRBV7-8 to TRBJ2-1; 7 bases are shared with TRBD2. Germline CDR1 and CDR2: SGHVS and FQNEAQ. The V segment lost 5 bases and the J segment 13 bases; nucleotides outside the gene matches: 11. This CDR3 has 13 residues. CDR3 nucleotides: TGTGCCAGCAGCCTGGGACGAGAGCGGGGTCAGTTCTTC. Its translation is CASSLGRERGQFF.

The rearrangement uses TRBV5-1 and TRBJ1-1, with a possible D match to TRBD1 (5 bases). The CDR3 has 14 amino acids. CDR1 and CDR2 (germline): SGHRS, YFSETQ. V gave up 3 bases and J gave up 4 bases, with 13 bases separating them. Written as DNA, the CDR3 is TGCGCCAGCAGCTGGGGACTCCAAGCCACTGAAGCTTTCTTT. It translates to CASSWGLQATEAFF.

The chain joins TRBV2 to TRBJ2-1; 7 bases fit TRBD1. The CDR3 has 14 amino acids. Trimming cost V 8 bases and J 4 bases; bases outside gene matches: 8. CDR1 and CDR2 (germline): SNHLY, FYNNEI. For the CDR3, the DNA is TGTGCCAGCGCCAAGGGACAGCAATACAATGAGCAGTTCTTC. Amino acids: CASAKGQQYNEQFF. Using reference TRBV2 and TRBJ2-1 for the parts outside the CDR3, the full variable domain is EPEVTQTPSHQVTQMGQEVILRCVPISNHLYFYWYRQILGQKVEFLVSFYNNEISEKSEIFDDQFSVERPDGSNFTLKIRSTKLEDSAMYFCASAKGQQYNEQFFGPGTRLTVL.

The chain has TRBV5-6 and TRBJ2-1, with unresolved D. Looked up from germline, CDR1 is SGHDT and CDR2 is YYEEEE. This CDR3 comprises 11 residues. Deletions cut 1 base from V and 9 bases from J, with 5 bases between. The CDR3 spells CASSLTGEQFF. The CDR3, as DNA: TGTGCCAGCAGCTTGACGGGTGAGCAGTTCTTC. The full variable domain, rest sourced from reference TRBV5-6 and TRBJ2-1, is DAGVTQSPTHLIKTRGQQVTLRCSPKSGHDTVSWYQQALGQGPQFIFQYYEEEERQRGNFPDRFSGHQFPNYSSELNVNALLLGDSALYLCASSLTGEQFFGPGTRLTVL.

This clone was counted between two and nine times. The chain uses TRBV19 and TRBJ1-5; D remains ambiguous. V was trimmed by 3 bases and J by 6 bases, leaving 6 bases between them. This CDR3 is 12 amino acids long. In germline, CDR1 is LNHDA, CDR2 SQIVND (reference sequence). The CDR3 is CASSILFQPQHF. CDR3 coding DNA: TGTGCCAGTAGTATCCTATTTCAGCCCCAGCATTTT.

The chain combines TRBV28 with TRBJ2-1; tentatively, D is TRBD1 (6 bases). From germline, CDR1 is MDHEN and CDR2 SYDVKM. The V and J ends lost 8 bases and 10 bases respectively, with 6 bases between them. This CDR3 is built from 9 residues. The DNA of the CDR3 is TGTGCCAGCGGACAGGAGCAGTTCTTC. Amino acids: CASGQEQFF.

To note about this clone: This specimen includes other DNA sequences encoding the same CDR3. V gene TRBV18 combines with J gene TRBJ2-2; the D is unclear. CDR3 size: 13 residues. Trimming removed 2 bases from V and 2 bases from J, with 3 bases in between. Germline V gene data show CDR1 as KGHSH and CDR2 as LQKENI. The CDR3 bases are TGTGCCAGCTCACCAGCTAACACCGGGGAGCTGTTTTTT. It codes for CASSPANTGELFF.

Here the CDR3 DNA reads TGCAGCGTCGGAGACAGGCGGGGCTACACCTTC. It is translated as CSVGDRRGYTF. The V call is TRBV29-1, the J call TRBJ1-2, with a possible D match to TRBD1 (6 bases). The CDR3 length is 11 residues. The V end lost 6 bases, the J end lost 8 bases, and 13 bases lay between the germline ends. CDR1 SQVTM and CDR2 ANQGSEA come from the germline V gene.

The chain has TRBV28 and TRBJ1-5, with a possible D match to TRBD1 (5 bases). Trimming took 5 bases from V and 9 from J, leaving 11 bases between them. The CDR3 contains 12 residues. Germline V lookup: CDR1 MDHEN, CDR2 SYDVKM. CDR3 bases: TGTGCCAGCAGTCGGTGGGGGGGGCCCCAGCATTTT. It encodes CASSRWGGPQHF.

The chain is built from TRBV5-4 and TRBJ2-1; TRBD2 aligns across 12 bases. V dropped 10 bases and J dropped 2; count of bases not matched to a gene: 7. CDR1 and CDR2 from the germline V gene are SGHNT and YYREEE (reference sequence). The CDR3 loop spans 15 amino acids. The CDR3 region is CAGRLAGDPYNEQFF. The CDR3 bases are TGTGCCGGACGACTAGCGGGGGATCCCTACAATGAGCAGTTCTTC.

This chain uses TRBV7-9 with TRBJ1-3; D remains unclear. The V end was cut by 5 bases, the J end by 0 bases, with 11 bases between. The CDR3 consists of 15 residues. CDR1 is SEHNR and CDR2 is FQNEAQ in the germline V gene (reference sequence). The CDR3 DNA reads TGTGCCAGCAGCCCCTCCGGGTTCTCTGGAAACACCATATATTTT. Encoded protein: CASSPSGFSGNTIYF.

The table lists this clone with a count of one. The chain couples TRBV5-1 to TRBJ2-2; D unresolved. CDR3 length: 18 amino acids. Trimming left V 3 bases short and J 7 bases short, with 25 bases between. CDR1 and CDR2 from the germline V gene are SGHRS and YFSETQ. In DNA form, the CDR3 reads TGCGCCAGCAGCTCCCTTACCCACGCCGAACTCGGTTACGGGGAGCTGTTTTTT. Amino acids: CASSSLTHAELGYGELFF.

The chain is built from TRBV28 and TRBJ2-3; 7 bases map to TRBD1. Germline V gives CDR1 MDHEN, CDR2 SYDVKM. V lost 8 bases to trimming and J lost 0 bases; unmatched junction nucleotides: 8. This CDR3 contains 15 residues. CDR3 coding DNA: TGTGCCAGCTCTCCGGTGGGACAGAGCACAGATACGCAGTATTTT. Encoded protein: CASSPVGQSTDTQYF. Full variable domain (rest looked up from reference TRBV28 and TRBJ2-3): DVKVTQSSRYLVKRTGEKVFLECVQDMDHENMFWYRQDPGLGLRLIYFSYDVKMKEKGDIPEGYSVSREKKERFSLILESASTNQTSMYLCASSPVGQSTDTQYFGPGTRLTVL.

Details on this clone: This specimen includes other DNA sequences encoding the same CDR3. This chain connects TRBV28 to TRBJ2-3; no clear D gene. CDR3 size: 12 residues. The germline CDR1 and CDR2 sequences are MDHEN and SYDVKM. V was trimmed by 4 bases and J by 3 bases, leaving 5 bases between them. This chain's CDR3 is CASSSLTDTQYF. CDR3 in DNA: TGTGCCAGCAGTTCCTTAACAGATACGCAGTATTTT.